Each of the 18 T cell receptor beta chains below was sequenced from the same sample in a study of T cells in localized non-small cell lung cancer. Produced via immunoSEQ multiplex PCR; TCRdb's table is partial and in-frame only. The repertoire has some 50,000 clones, more than 85% of them found once; the top ten carry 16%. This specimen consisted of PBMCs, obtained before any cancer treatment. These receptors were obtained from a female donor with stage II lung adenocarcinoma.

This clone was observed a handful of times. The chain employs TRBV12-2 and TRBJ1-2. TRBV12-2 is listed as a pseudogene. This CDR3 contains 10 residues. CDR3 loop: CASQGYGYTF. The CDR3 DNA follows: TGTGCAAGTCAGGGATATGGCTACACCTTC.

This chain links TRBV7-8 with TRBJ2-7, with D possibly being TRBD1 (5 bases). Germline-derived CDR1 and CDR2 are SGHVS and FQNEAQ. The V end was cut by 1 base, the J end by 2 bases, with 12 bases between. This CDR3 has 15 amino acids. This CDR3 is CASSLVSSGPYEQYF. Written as DNA, the CDR3 is TGTGCCAGCAGCTTAGTCAGCTCAGGGCCCTACGAGCAGTACTTC.

The gene calls are TRBV7-9 and TRBJ2-5; D possibly matches TRBD1 or TRBD2 (6 bases each). The V end was cut by 5 bases, the J end by 4 bases, with 11 bases between. Germline V lookup: CDR1 SEHNR, CDR2 FQNEAQ (reference sequence). This CDR3 has 13 residues. CDR3 nucleotide sequence: TGTGCCAGCAGCAAGAGGGGGGCAGAGACCCAGTACTTC. Translated, it gives CASSKRGAETQYF.

This clone was seen just once. The chain joins TRBV11-3 to TRBJ1-1; D gene uncertain. This CDR3 is built from 14 residues. CDR1 is SGHNT and CDR2 is YENEEA in the germline V gene. V was pared by 3 bases and J by 2 bases, with 10 bases between. The CDR3 DNA reads as TGTGCCAGCAGCTTGGGCAGAGCAAACACTGAAGCTTTCTTT. Amino acid sequence: CASSLGRANTEAFF.

This chain uses TRBV7-9 with TRBJ2-5, with TRBD2 matching over 9 bases. CDR3 size: 16 residues. The J segment lost 4 bases and the V segment lost 5 bases, leaving 11 bases of the junction unmatched. Germline-derived CDR1 and CDR2 are SEHNR and FQNEAQ (reference sequence). As DNA, the CDR3 is TGTGCCAGCAGCCACGGGGGCCTTAGCGGGAGAGAGACCCAGTACTTC. Translated: CASSHGGLSGRETQYF.

This rearrangement joins TRBV5-6 to TRBJ1-1, with D uncertain. The CDR3 extends over 16 amino acids. V lost 3 bases to trimming and J lost 0 bases, with 15 bases between them. Germline V lookup: CDR1 SGHDT, CDR2 YYEEEE. In nucleotides, the CDR3 is TGTGCCAGCAGCTACCCCCAGACCTACATGAACACTGAAGCTTTCTTT. Translation: CASSYPQTYMNTEAFF.

This clone was seen just once. The junction departs from the called germline gene at one end, perhaps through a read error. The chain links TRBV7-7 to TRBJ2-1, with D possibly matching TRBD2 (6 bases). There are 13 residues in the CDR3. From germline, CDR1 is SSHAT and CDR2 FNYEAQ (reference sequence). The DNA of the CDR3 is TGTGCTAGCAGCTCCGGGACTCTCGATGAGCAGTTCTTC. Its protein is CASSSGTLDEQFF.

The chain recombines TRBV7-8 with TRBJ1-3; D is possibly TRBD1 (5 bases). This CDR3 has 17 residues. Germline V gene data show CDR1 as SGHVS and CDR2 as FQNEAQ. Between the trimmed V and J ends, which lost 1 base and 0 bases, there was a span of 13 bases. CDR3 sequence: CASSLVPEGTSGNTIYF. CDR3 DNA sequence: TGTGCCAGCAGCTTAGTGCCTGAGGGGACCTCTGGAAACACCATATATTTT. Full variable domain (rest looked up from reference TRBV7-8 and TRBJ1-3): GAGVSQSPRYKVAKRGQDVALRCDPISGHVSLFWYQQALGQGPEFLTYFQNEAQLDKSGLPSDRFFAERPEGSVSTLKIQRTQQEDSAVYLCASSLVPEGTSGNTIYFGEGSWLTVV.

This chain uses TRBV2 with TRBJ2-2; no firm D call. Germline V gene data show CDR1 as SNHLY and CDR2 as FYNNEI. The CDR3 consists of 15 residues. V lost 4 bases, J lost 4 bases, and 13 bases lay in between. CDR3: CASSGRGLFTGELFF. CDR3 coding DNA: TGTGCCAGCAGTGGACGTGGGCTGTTCACCGGGGAGCTGTTTTTT.

In this sample, this clone turned up once. The chain is built from TRBV9 and TRBJ1-1; no reliable D call. V dropped 0 bases and J dropped 8 bases, with 8 bases sitting between them. Germline V CDR1 and CDR2: SGDLS, YYNGEE. The CDR3 extends over 12 amino acids. In DNA, the CDR3 is TGTGCCAGCAGCGTAGACGGACTAGAAGCTTTCTTT. Encoded protein: CASSVDGLEAFF. The complete variable domain, with remaining parts taken from reference TRBV9 and TRBJ1-1, reads DSGVTQTPKHLITATGQRVTLRCSPRSGDLSVYWYQQSLDQGLQFLIQYYNGEERAKGNILERFSAQQFPDLHSELNLSSLELGDSALYFCASSVDGLEAFFGQGTRLTVV.

V usage is TRBV30 and J usage is TRBJ2-7; TRBD1 agrees at 10 bases. Germline lookup yields CDR1 GTSNPN and CDR2 SVGIG (reference sequence). J was trimmed by 6 bases and V by 0 bases; bases with no gene match: 8. The CDR3 totals 15 residues. CDR3 protein: CAWSVIRTGGGEQYF. The CDR3 nucleotides read TGTGCCTGGAGTGTAATCCGGACAGGGGGTGGCGAGCAGTACTTC. The full variable domain, its missing parts supplied by reference TRBV30 and TRBJ2-7, is SQTIHQWPATLVQPVGSPLSLECTVEGTSNPNLYWYRQAAGRGLQLLFYSVGIGQISSEVPQNLSASRPQDRQFILSSKKLLLSDSGFYLCAWSVIRTGGGEQYFGPGTRLTVT.

This sequence joins TRBV27 and TRBJ1-2; TRBD1 matches at 7 bases. This CDR3 is 15 amino acids long. V gave up 5 bases and J gave up 1 base; unmatched junction bases: 7. Germline loops: CDR1 MNHEY, CDR2 SMNVEV (reference sequence). The CDR3 DNA reads TGTGCCAGCAGTACCTCCCACAGGGGTAACTATGGCTACACCTTC. Encoded protein: CASSTSHRGNYGYTF.

This clone has a handful of counts. This chain joins TRBV27 and TRBJ1-5; possible D gene TRBD1, 6 bases. The CDR3 length is 16 residues. Germline V lookup: CDR1 MNHEY, CDR2 SMNVEV (reference sequence). Trimming pared 6 bases from V and 6 bases from J, leaving 21 bases between. As DNA, the CDR3 is TGTGCCAGCAGGGGTGGGGGCGCGATATCGGGTCAGCCCCAGCATTTT. Translating it yields CASRGGGAISGQPQHF.

The CDR3 here is CASSLEAGYSTDTQYF. The CDR3 coding sequence is TGCGCCAGCAGCTTGGAGGCGGGGTATAGCACAGATACGCAGTATTTT. This sequence joins TRBV5-1 and TRBJ2-3, with D perhaps TRBD2 (6 bases). The V gene lost 0 bases and the J gene lost 0 bases, with 11 bases spanning the gap. The CDR3 has 16 residues. Germline V gives CDR1 SGHRS, CDR2 YFSETQ. The variable domain in full, completed from reference TRBV5-1 and TRBJ2-3, reads KAGVTQTPRYLIKTRGQQVTLSCSPISGHRSVSWYQQTPGQGLQFLFEYFSETQRNKGNFPGRFSGRQFSNSRSEMNVSTLELGDSALYLCASSLEAGYSTDTQYFGPGTRLTVL.

The chain couples TRBV2 to TRBJ1-1, with D possibly being TRBD1 (5 bases). This CDR3 has 11 amino acids. The germline gives CDR1 SNHLY, CDR2 FYNNEI. The ends were cut back, 8 bases at V and 4 bases at J, with 8 bases in the middle. CDR3 protein: CASEGPTEAFF. CDR3 DNA sequence: TGTGCCAGCGAGGGGCCCACTGAAGCTTTCTTT.

The genes are TRBV12-5 and TRBJ1-2; D gene uncertain. Germline V gene lookup returns CDR1 LGHNT and CDR2 FRNRAP. This CDR3 contains 13 residues. V lost 0 bases, J lost 8 bases, and 10 bases lay in between. In DNA, the CDR3 is TGTGCTAGTGGTTTGGTACCGGAGGGAGGCTACACCTTC. Translating it yields CASGLVPEGGYTF. Full variable domain (rest looked up from reference TRBV12-5 and TRBJ1-2): DARVTQTPRHKVTEMGQEVTMRCQPILGHNTVFWYRQTMMQGLELLAYFRNRAPLDDSGMPKDRFSAEMPDATLATLKIQPSEPRDSAVYFCASGLVPEGGYTFGSGTRLTVV.

V and J are TRBV30 and TRBJ2-7; 7 bases line up with TRBD1. Germline CDR1 GTSNPN, CDR2 SVGIG (reference sequence). The CDR3 contains 14 residues. The V and J ends lost 2 bases and 2 bases, in that order; junction bases with no gene match: 6. CDR3 DNA sequence: TGTGCCTGGAGTATCGGCCAGGGGGCCTACGAGCAGTACTTC. It yields the protein CAWSIGQGAYEQYF.

This chain uses TRBV5-1 with TRBJ1-1, with D uncertain. Deletions cut 0 bases from V and 0 bases from J, with 6 bases between. The length of the CDR3 is 14 residues. Germline V CDR1 and CDR2: SGHRS, YFSETQ. CDR3 sequence reads: CASSLDSMNTEAFF. The CDR3 bases are TGCGCCAGCAGCTTGGATAGCATGAACACTGAAGCTTTCTTT.